This T cell receptor (beta chain) was retrieved from a study of tumor and adjacent non-tumor tissue in lung cancer. Across the whole study: There were 11 to 13 adenocarcinoma, a couple of squamous cell carcinoma and 1 small cell lung cancer cases. On average, productive TCRbeta reads reached some 4.4 million per sample.

The template was RNA from unsorted bulk tissue. TCRbeta libraries were built with three rounds of nested PCR, modified from ARM-PCR. TCRdb re-derived calls from the multiplex PCR reads in MiXCR, one entry per CDR3 protein. The repertoire consists of 120,000 to 150,000 distinct CDR3 sequences, with 60% to 70% occurring once and the leading ten covering roughly 18%. The study, taken as a whole, reports: TCR diversity was significantly greater in tumor than normal lung tissue. Top 100 clones took a larger repertoire share in normal lung.

With respect to this clonotype: Its antigen remains unknown. A read error may produce the germline difference seen at one junction end.

CDR1 is MNHNS and CDR2 is SASEGT in the germline V gene. This CDR3 region has 14 residues. This sequence joins TRBV6-1 and TRBJ1-5, with 8 bases fitting TRBD1. This clonotype originated in a man aged 60-69 years with small cell lung cancer. The sample consisted of lung tumor tissue. The DNA for the CDR3 is TGTGCCAGCAAGATTACAGGGGGGAATCAGCCCCAACATTTT. This translates into CASKITGGNQPQHF.